Below are 21 T cell receptor beta chains sequenced from a single sample in a study of somatic mutations in cytotoxic T cells in rheumatoid arthritis. The method was immunoSEQ multiplex PCR; TCRdb's version includes in-frame clones alone and lacks a portion of them. The profile shows approximately 19,000 clones, 65% to 85% of them singletons. The sequenced sample was CD8+ T cells sorted from blood. Receptor source: an adult with rheumatoid arthritis.

The rearrangement uses TRBV29-1 and TRBJ1-1; perhaps TRBD1 as D (5 bases). Trimming pared 8 bases from V and 5 bases from J, leaving 15 bases between. The CDR3 has 12 residues. Germline CDR1 and CDR2: SQVTM and ANQGSEA. This CDR3 reads CSILGRETEAFF. The CDR3 coding sequence is TGCAGCATACTGGGACGGGAAACTGAAGCTTTCTTT.

The J gene is TRBJ1-2, the V gene TRBV5-4; no clear D. The V gene's germline CDR1 is SGHNT and CDR2 YYREEE (reference sequence). Trimming stripped 1 base from V and 0 bases from J, with 13 bases between. This CDR3 has 16 residues. The CDR3 loop is CASSLNRRGANYGYTF. DNA for the CDR3: TGTGCCAGCAGCTTGAATAGGCGGGGAGCTAACTATGGCTACACCTTC.

The J gene is TRBJ2-7, the V gene TRBV7-9; D may be TRBD1 (6 bases). Trimming pared 4 bases from V and 3 bases from J, leaving 19 bases between. The CDR3 totals 16 residues. Per the germline V gene, CDR1 is SEHNR and CDR2 is FQNEAQ (reference sequence). CDR3: CASSSTTGQEVYEQYF. The CDR3, as DNA: TGTGCCAGCAGCTCAACAACGGGACAAGAGGTCTACGAGCAGTACTTC.

The chain combines TRBV5-6 with TRBJ1-2; 10 bases map to TRBD1. The CDR3 has 17 amino acids. Germline CDR1 reads SGHDT; CDR2 reads YYEEEE. The V and J ends lost 6 bases and 3 bases, in that order; junction bases with no gene match: 14. The CDR3 DNA is TGTGCCAGCAAGACGACGGGACAGGGGTCCTTGGACTATGGCTACACCTTC. Translated: CASKTTGQGSLDYGYTF.

The chain employs TRBV25-1 and TRBJ1-6; D remains unclear. Germline-derived CDR1 and CDR2 are MGHDK and SYGVNS. The V and J ends lost 5 bases and 7 bases respectively, with 6 bases between them. The CDR3 sequence is 12 residues long. The CDR3 nucleotides read TGTGCCAGCAGTCTACCAAATTCACCCCTCCACTTT. Translating gives CASSLPNSPLHF.

The rearrangement links TRBV13 to TRBJ1-2, with no clear D. V lost 1 base, J lost 6 bases, and 9 bases lay in between. The CDR3 sequence is 13 residues long. In germline, CDR1 is PRHDT, CDR2 FYEKMQ (reference sequence). CDR3 bases: TGTGCCAGCAGCTTAGAGCGCAGTGATGGCTACACCTTC. Its translation is CASSLERSDGYTF.

V and J are TRBV6-6 and TRBJ1-1; D is undetermined. Germline lookup yields CDR1 MNHNY and CDR2 SVGAGI (reference sequence). The length of the CDR3 is 14 residues. Trimming shortened V by 6 bases and J by 0 bases, and 11 bases separated the two germline ends. CDR3 sequence: CASSPTGMNTEAFF. The CDR3 DNA reads as TGTGCCAGCAGCCCCACCGGAATGAACACTGAAGCTTTCTTT.

The V and J genes are TRBV7-3 and TRBJ1-3; D unresolved. This CDR3 comprises 17 residues. Trimming removed 5 bases at V and 3 bases at J, with 20 bases between. CDR1 is SGHTA, CDR2 FQGTGA, per germline. This chain's CDR3 is CASSTSRERGVGNTIYF. In DNA form, the CDR3 reads TGTGCCAGCAGCACCAGTAGGGAGCGCGGGGTTGGAAACACCATATATTTT.

The gene calls are TRBV6-6 and TRBJ2-7; 11 nucleotides agree with TRBD1. Germline-derived CDR1 and CDR2 are MNHNY and SVGAGI (reference sequence). Trimming took 2 bases from V and 3 from J; bases not matched to a gene: 0. The CDR3 totals 14 residues. In DNA form, the CDR3 reads TGTGCCAGCAGTTACGGGACAGGGGGCTACGAGCAGTACTTC. Its protein is CASSYGTGGYEQYF.

This chain connects TRBV27 to TRBJ1-1, with D perhaps TRBD1 (5 bases). This CDR3 comprises 14 residues. Per germline, CDR1 MNHEY and CDR2 SMNVEV (reference sequence). V was clipped by 4 bases and J by 1 base, with 10 bases between them. The DNA of the CDR3 is TGTGCCAGCAGTTCATCAGGGTGGAACACTGAAGCTTTCTTT. Its translation is CASSSSGWNTEAFF.

This chain links TRBV18 with TRBJ2-7; D possibly corresponds to TRBD2 (5 bases). Per the germline V gene, CDR1 is KGHSH and CDR2 is LQKENI. Trimming took off 2 bases at V and 0 bases at J, with 5 bases between the two ends. The CDR3 is 13 residues long. The CDR3 DNA is TGTGCCAGCTCACCAGGAGGCTCCTACGAGCAGTACTTC. This encodes CASSPGGSYEQYF.

The genes are TRBV11-2 and TRBJ1-3, with 7 bases lining up with TRBD1. V was clipped by 1 base and J by 3 bases; unmatched bases: 6. Per the germline V gene, CDR1 is SGHAT and CDR2 is FQNNGV. CDR3 size: 16 residues. The DNA of the CDR3 is TGTGCCAGCAGCTTAGGAGGGGGCTTAATTGGAAACACCATATATTTT. Protein: CASSLGGGLIGNTIYF.

The rearrangement links TRBV10-3 to TRBJ1-6; tentative D call: TRBD1 (5 bases). Deletions cut 4 bases from V and 10 bases from J, with 14 bases between. This CDR3 is built from 14 residues. Germline V gene sequence: CDR1 ENHRY, CDR2 SYGVKD. Here the CDR3 DNA reads TGTGCCATCAGTGCCAGTAGGTGGGACTCACCCCTCCACTTT. Its protein product is CAISASRWDSPLHF.

V is TRBV5-4 and J is TRBJ2-3, with a possible D match to TRBD2 (6 bases). V was shortened by 4 bases and J by 5 bases, with 14 bases between the two germline ends. Germline V CDR1 and CDR2: SGHNT, YYREEE (reference sequence). The length of the CDR3 is 14 residues. CDR3 in amino acids: CASSPRGALDTQYF. CDR3 bases: TGTGCCAGCAGCCCGCGCGGGGCCTTAGATACGCAGTATTTT.

This chain links TRBV27 with TRBJ2-5; 8 nucleotides align to TRBD2. V gave up 4 bases and J gave up 2 bases; unmatched junction bases: 6. Per germline, CDR1 MNHEY and CDR2 SMNVEV (reference sequence). The CDR3 covers 15 residues. The CDR3 is CASSSTSEQQETQYF. DNA for the CDR3: TGTGCCAGCAGTTCGACTAGCGAGCAACAAGAGACCCAGTACTTC.

This clone was recorded only once. The chain uses TRBV9 and TRBJ2-5; 10 nucleotides align to TRBD1. Per the germline V gene, CDR1 is SGDLS and CDR2 is YYNGEE. CDR3 length: 15 residues. Trimming cost V 0 bases and J 5 bases; bases outside gene matches: 4. DNA of the CDR3: TGTGCCAGCAGCGTAGACGGGACAGGGGTGGAGACCCAGTACTTC. This sequence encodes CASSVDGTGVETQYF.

The chain combines TRBV7-3 with TRBJ1-1, with D perhaps matching TRBD1 (5 bases). CDR3 length: 13 amino acids. Germline V lookup: CDR1 SGHTA, CDR2 FQGTGA. The V end was cut by 2 bases, the J end by 5 bases, with 9 bases between. CDR3 DNA: TGTGCCAGCAGCTTAGGGGGTGGGACTGAAGCTTTCTTT. Protein sequence: CASSLGGGTEAFF.

The rearrangement links TRBV4-1 to TRBJ2-3; D unresolved. The CDR3 contains 13 residues. Trimming cost V 4 bases and J 2 bases, with 7 bases left between them. Germline values: CDR1 MGHRA, CDR2 YSYEKL. The CDR3 coding sequence is TGCGCCAGCAGCCCCCTTATCACAGATACGCAGTATTTT. Residues: CASSPLITDTQYF.

J is TRBJ2-1 and V is TRBV7-3; D is ambiguous. Between the trimmed V and J ends, which lost 5 bases and 4 bases, there was a span of 15 bases. Germline-derived CDR1 and CDR2 are SGHTA and FQGTGA. The CDR3 contains 15 residues. The CDR3 sequence: CASSRLSAVYNEQFF. CDR3 bases: TGTGCCAGCAGCCGACTGAGCGCAGTATACAATGAGCAGTTCTTC.

The chain joins TRBV27 to TRBJ2-3, with 11 bases aligning to TRBD2. The V gene end was trimmed by 6 bases and the J gene end by 6 bases; junction bases not matched to a gene: 5. The CDR3 extends over 14 amino acids. Germline values: CDR1 MNHEY, CDR2 SMNVEV (reference sequence). The CDR3 spells CASRIAGGPDTQYF. The CDR3 DNA sequence: TGTGCCAGCAGAATAGCGGGGGGGCCGGATACGCAGTATTTT.

The CDR3 bases are TGTGCCAGCAGCTTACTAGCTGAGCAGTTCTTC. Its protein product is CASSLLAEQFF. This chain uses TRBV7-6 with TRBJ2-1, with D tentatively TRBD2 (5 bases). The CDR3 contains 11 residues. V was cut by 2 bases and J by 9 bases, with 5 bases left in between. The germline V gene has CDR1 SGHVS and CDR2 FNYEAQ.